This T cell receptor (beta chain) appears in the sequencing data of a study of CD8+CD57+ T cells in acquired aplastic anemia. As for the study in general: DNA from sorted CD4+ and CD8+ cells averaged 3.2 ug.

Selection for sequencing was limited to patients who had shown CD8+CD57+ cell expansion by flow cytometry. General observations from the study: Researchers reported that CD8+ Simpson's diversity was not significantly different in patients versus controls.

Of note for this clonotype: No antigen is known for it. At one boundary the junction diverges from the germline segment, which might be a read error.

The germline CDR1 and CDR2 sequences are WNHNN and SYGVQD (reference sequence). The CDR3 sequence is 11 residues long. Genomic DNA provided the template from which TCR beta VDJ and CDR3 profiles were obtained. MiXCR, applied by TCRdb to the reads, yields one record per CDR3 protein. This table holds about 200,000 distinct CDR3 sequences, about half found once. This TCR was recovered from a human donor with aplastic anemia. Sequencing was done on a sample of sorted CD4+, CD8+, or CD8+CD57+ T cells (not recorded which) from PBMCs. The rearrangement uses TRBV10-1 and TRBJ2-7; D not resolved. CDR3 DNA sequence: TGTGCCATCAGTAACGGCTACGAGCAGTACTTC. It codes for CAISNGYEQYF.